A single sample gave rise to the 24 T cell receptor beta chains below, sequenced in a study of T cell clonality in common variable immunodeficiency (dated by TCRdb to the mid-2010s). The receptor library was made with the immunoSEQ multiplex PCR assay. Here the immuneACCESS table is served through TCRdb, limited to in-frame sequences with V and J called. Missing clones are a known gap in these copies; in checked studies unresolved V genes cover under half, and the rest lacks a known reason. The table records tens of thousands of clones for this sample, and not one of them appears only once. About 2% of the sample rests with the top ten. Sequenced input: peripheral blood mononuclear cells. The receptors were sampled from a person aged 18 to 75 in good health.

This clone appeared many times. The read ends 3 residues early relative to the CDR3; the germline J gene fills the gap. The rearrangement links TRBV5-4 to TRBJ2-7, with TRBD1 identical over 11 bases. The CDR3 extends over 15 amino acids. The J segment lost 4 bases and the V segment lost 4 bases, leaving 7 bases of the junction unmatched. The V gene's germline CDR1 is SGHNT and CDR2 YYREEE (reference sequence). Partial CDR3 DNA: TGTGCCAGCAGCCCCGGAGGACAGGGGGCATACGAG. It is translated as CASSPGGQGAYE. The CDR3, in full, reads CASSPGGQGAYEQYF.

This clone was detected many times. Read coverage stops 3 residues before the CDR3 terminus; the germline J gene supplies the remainder. The gene calls are TRBV29-1 and TRBJ2-3, with D perhaps TRBD2 (5 bases). Looked up from germline, CDR1 is SQVTM and CDR2 is ANQGSEA. The CDR3 is 16 amino acids. V was pared by 5 bases and J by 2 bases, with 20 bases between. Partial CDR3 DNA: TGCAGCGTTATGTACACTGGGTCAGCGGACACAGATACG. Amino acid sequence: CSVMYTGSADTDT. The whole CDR3 protein is CSVMYTGSADTDTQYF.

This clone was recorded at least ten times. With the read ending 3 residues before the CDR3 end, the germline J gene is used to fill in that end. V and J are TRBV30 and TRBJ1-3; TRBD1 matches at 9 bases. CDR3 size: 12 residues. The J segment lost 4 bases and the V segment lost 8 bases, leaving 3 bases of the junction unmatched. Germline V CDR1 and CDR2: GTSNPN, SVGIG (reference sequence). The chain's CDR3 is CASGTGGNTIYF. Incomplete CDR3 DNA: TGTGCCAGTGGGACAGGGGGAAACACC.

This clone was counted many times. The CDR3 goes on 3 residues after the read ends, and that part is filled in from the germline J gene. The V and J genes are TRBV7-3 and TRBJ1-1; TRBD1 might be the D (5 bases). Germline values: CDR1 SGHTA, CDR2 FQGTGA. CDR3 length equals 15 residues. V dropped 5 bases and J dropped 5 bases, with 18 bases sitting between them. The CDR3 bases that were read are TGTGCCAGCAGCCCCCTCGCAGGGAGGAGAACTGAA. Translating gives CASSPLAGRRTE. The full CDR3 is CASSPLAGRRTEAFF.

This clone was seen at least ten times. CDR3 sequence: CATSHGGINTGELFF. The CDR3 bases that were read are TGTGCCACCAGTCATGGCGGGATAAACACCGGGGAG. This sequence joins TRBV24-1 and TRBJ2-2, with a possible D match to TRBD2 (6 bases). Coverage ceases 3 residues before the CDR3 finishes, and the germline J gene fills in the end. Germline CDR1 reads KGHDR; CDR2 reads SFDVKD. This CDR3 contains 15 residues. V lost 6 bases to trimming and J lost 2 bases, with 12 bases between them.

This clone was seen repeatedly, ten times or more. The read ends 3 residues before the CDR3 terminus; that terminus is restored from the germline J gene. This rearrangement joins TRBV18 to TRBJ2-2; 10 bases match TRBD2. The germline V gene has CDR1 KGHSH and CDR2 LQKENI. The CDR3 extends over 15 amino acids. V gave up 3 bases and J gave up 8 bases; unmatched junction bases: 6. The DNA read from the CDR3 is TGTGCCAGCTCACCGAGCGGGAGGGCGTCTGGGGAG. Translating gives CASSPSGRASGE. The entire CDR3 protein is CASSPSGRASGELFF.

Many counts were recorded for this clone. The DNA ends 3 residues before the CDR3 does, and the rest of the CDR3 is filled in from the germline J gene. V usage is TRBV6-1 and J usage is TRBJ2-3; the match to TRBD2 covers 11 bases. The trim removed 3 bases at V and 4 bases at J, leaving 3 bases unmatched. The CDR3 consists of 15 residues. Germline V gene lookup returns CDR1 MNHNS and CDR2 SASEGT. The CDR3 loop reads CASSETSGDADTQYF. CDR3 bases read: TGTGCCAGCAGTGAGACTAGCGGGGACGCAGATACG.

This clone was seen many times. The CDR3 end falls 3 residues outside the read, so it is completed with the germline J gene. The gene calls are TRBV12-5 and TRBJ2-1, with D possibly TRBD2 on 6 matching bases. Germline CDR1 and CDR2: LGHNT and FRNRAP. V lost 1 base, J lost 1 base, and 14 bases lay in between. CDR3 length: 17 residues. CDR3 amino acids: CASGLDPGLGSYNEQFF. CDR3 bases read: TGTGCTAGTGGTTTGGATCCGGGACTGGGGTCCTACAATGAG.

This clone was seen repeatedly, ten times or more. The read ends 3 residues before the CDR3 terminus; that terminus is restored from the germline J gene. J is TRBJ2-6 and V is TRBV10-3; the D gene is possibly TRBD1 (6 bases). Trimming cost V 6 bases and J 0 bases, with 6 bases left between them. The length of the CDR3 is 14 residues. The V gene's germline CDR1 is ENHRY and CDR2 SYGVKD. CDR3 sequence reads: CAIRDSSGANVLTF. The covered CDR3 bases are TGTGCCATCAGGGACAGCTCTGGGGCCAACGTC.

This clone came up many times. The read gets to within 3 residues of the CDR3 end, and the germline J gene fills in the rest. This chain uses TRBV20-1 with TRBJ1-6; D might be TRBD1 (5 bases). V was cut by 6 bases and J by 6 bases, with 15 bases left in between. Germline V lookup: CDR1 DFQATT, CDR2 SNEGSKA (reference sequence). CDR3 length equals 14 residues. The CDR3 is CSADSLGGNSPLHF. CDR3 DNA (partial): TGCAGTGCCGATAGCCTCGGGGGTAATTCACCC.

This clone has at least ten counts. The read ends 3 residues shy of where the CDR3 ends; the end is completed using the germline J gene. The chain uses TRBV5-1 and TRBJ1-4; TRBD1 might be the D (6 bases). The germline gives CDR1 SGHRS, CDR2 YFSETQ. V was cut by 0 bases and J by 5 bases, with 8 bases left in between. There are 14 residues in the CDR3. The CDR3 sequence: CASSLVGGNEKLFF. Partial CDR3 DNA: TGCGCCAGCAGCTTGGTAGGGGGAAATGAAAAA.

There are many counts of this clone. From the germline J gene comes the end of the CDR3, since the read stops 3 residues before it. The rearrangement uses TRBV4-1 and TRBJ2-5; TRBD2 aligns across 15 bases. Germline values: CDR1 MGHRA, CDR2 YSYEKL. This CDR3 is built from 18 residues. V shed 1 base and J 5 bases; nucleotides not matched to a gene: 8. The covered CDR3 bases are TGCGCCAGCAGCCAAGGGACTAGCGGGGGGGCGGGTGGTGAGACC. As protein: CASSQGTSGGAGGET. The full CDR3 is CASSQGTSGGAGGETQYF.

Many counts were recorded for this clone. Partial CDR3 DNA: TGTGCCAGCAGCTTAGGGTTAGCGGGC. Its protein is CASSLGLAG. The CDR3 reads in full as CASSLGLAGYTF. This sequence joins TRBV5-6 and TRBJ1-2, with D uncertain. The read ends 3 residues early relative to the CDR3; the germline J gene fills the gap. The CDR3 has 12 residues. CDR1 SGHDT and CDR2 YYEEEE come from the germline V gene.

There are many counts of this clone. The read finishes 3 residues shy of the CDR3 end, and the germline J gene is used to complete it. The J gene is TRBJ1-1, the V gene TRBV30; tentative D call: TRBD1 (5 bases). The germline gives CDR1 GTSNPN, CDR2 SVGIG (reference sequence). The CDR3 consists of 13 residues. Trimming took off 1 base at V and 5 bases at J, with 11 bases between the two ends. The sequenced part of the CDR3 DNA is TGTGCCTGGAGTGCCCCAGGGTATACTGAA. Translating it yields CAWSAPGYTE. The CDR3 in full is CAWSAPGYTEAFF. The variable domain in full, completed from reference TRBV30 and TRBJ1-1, reads SQTIHQWPATLVQPVGSPLSLECTVEGTSNPNLYWYRQAAGRGLQLLFYSVGIGQISSEVPQNLSASRPQDRQFILSSKKLLLSDSGFYLCAWSAPGYTEAFFGQGTRLTVV.

This clone was observed at least ten times. The CDR3 here is CASSLEALWRDEQYF. The part of the CDR3 DNA that was read is TGCGCCAGCAGCTTGGAAGCCCTATGGAGGGACGAG. The genes are TRBV5-1 and TRBJ2-7; a weak D match, TRBD2 (6 bases). Read coverage stops 3 residues before the CDR3 terminus; the germline J gene supplies the remainder. V lost 0 bases and J lost 5, with 15 bases in between. The germline V gene has CDR1 SGHRS and CDR2 YFSETQ. This CDR3 contains 15 residues.

This clone appeared many times. The CDR3 bases that were read are TGTGCCTGGGGGGGACAGTCAAATTCACCC. Translation gives CAWGGQSNSP. The full CDR3 sequence reads CAWGGQSNSPLHF. This rearrangement joins TRBV30 to TRBJ1-6; 7 bases are a match to TRBD1. The read ends 3 residues before the CDR3 terminus; that terminus is restored from the germline J gene. The CDR3 consists of 13 residues. Germline assignment: CDR1 GTSNPN and CDR2 SVGIG (reference sequence). Losses at the gene ends were 5 bases for V and 7 bases for J; bases not matched to a gene: 5.

There are many counts of this clone. The read finishes 3 residues shy of the CDR3 end, and the germline J gene is used to complete it. This chain links TRBV5-1 with TRBJ2-5, with TRBD1 identical over 7 bases. This CDR3 comprises 13 residues. Trimming cost V 4 bases and J 4 bases; bases outside gene matches: 4. Germline CDR1 and CDR2: SGHRS and YFSETQ. CDR3 loop: CASSVGQLETQYF. The part of the CDR3 DNA that was read is TGCGCCAGCAGCGTGGGACAGTTAGAGACC. Looking up the rest from reference TRBV5-1 and TRBJ2-5 gives the full variable domain: KAGVTQTPRYLIKTRGQQVTLSCSPISGHRSVSWYQQTPGQGLQFLFEYFSETQRNKGNFPGRFSGRQFSNSRSEMNVSTLELGDSALYLCASSVGQLETQYFGPGTRLLVL.

The sample holds many counts of this clone. The read is 3 residues too short to cover the CDR3 end, so that end is filled in from the germline J gene. The genes are TRBV7-9 and TRBJ1-4, with TRBD1 matching over 8 bases. V lost 5 bases, J lost 5 bases, and 7 bases stayed unmatched. Per germline, CDR1 SEHNR and CDR2 FQNEAQ (reference sequence). This CDR3 has 15 residues. CDR3 DNA, as far as it was read: TGTGCCAGCAGCCGACCGGGACAGGAGAATGAAAAA. It codes for CASSRPGQENEK. The CDR3 reads in full as CASSRPGQENEKLFF.

In the case of this clone: The CDR3 end lies 3 residues beyond the end of the read and is filled in from the germline J gene. J is TRBJ1-6 and V is TRBV2; TRBD1 aligns across 7 bases. The ends lost 7 bases at V and 9 bases at J; junction bases unmatched: 9. Looked up from germline, CDR1 is SNHLY and CDR2 is FYNNEI. The CDR3 has 14 amino acids. The CDR3 protein is CASTPDRMPSPLHF. Partial CDR3 DNA: TGTGCCAGCACCCCGGACAGGATGCCTTCACCC.

This clone was seen more than once but under ten times. This CDR3 is CALTRGTGTYEQYF. The sequenced CDR3 bases are TGTGCATTGACTCGGGGGACGGGAACCTACGAG. This sequence joins TRBV5-6 and TRBJ2-7, with D possibly being TRBD2 (6 bases). The observed sequence ends 3 residues before the CDR3 terminus, with the missing tail filled in from the germline J gene. This CDR3 comprises 14 residues. Germline-derived CDR1 and CDR2 are SGHDT and YYEEEE.

This clone came up many times. The sequence runs out 3 residues before the end of the CDR3; the remainder is reconstructed from the germline J gene. The rearrangement uses TRBV7-9 and TRBJ1-2; TRBD1 is a possible D gene (6 bases). The ends were cut back, 1 base at V and 4 bases at J, with 10 bases in the middle. Germline loops: CDR1 SEHNR, CDR2 FQNEAQ (reference sequence). The CDR3 runs 14 residues. The part of the CDR3 DNA that was read is TGTGCCAGCAGCTTAGAGGTACAGGGCTATGGC. Residues: CASSLEVQGYG. The entire CDR3 sequence reads CASSLEVQGYGYTF. The variable domain in full, completed from reference TRBV7-9 and TRBJ1-2, reads DTGVSQNPRHKITKRGQNVTFRCDPISEHNRLYWYRQTLGQGPEFLTYFQNEAQLEKSRLLSDRFSAERPKGSFSTLEIQRTEQGDSAMYLCASSLEVQGYGYTFGSGTRLTVV.

This clone came up many times. The CDR3 end is not reached by the read, which stops 3 residues before it; the germline J gene fills it in. This chain links TRBV18 with TRBJ2-1; 8 bases are a match to TRBD1. Trimming took 4 bases from V and 0 from J; bases not matched to a gene: 2. The germline gives CDR1 KGHSH, CDR2 LQKENI. This CDR3 is 15 amino acids long. The DNA read from the CDR3 is TGTGCCAGCTCACAAGGGACAGGCTCCTACAATGAG. This translates into CASSQGTGSYNE. The full CDR3 protein is CASSQGTGSYNEQFF.

At least ten counts were recorded for this clone. The read finishes 3 residues shy of the CDR3 end, and the germline J gene is used to complete it. This chain connects TRBV7-8 to TRBJ1-1, with D hard to call. CDR3 length: 13 amino acids. The germline V and J ends were trimmed by 1 base and 2 bases, with 5 bases remaining between them. From germline, CDR1 is SGHVS and CDR2 FQNEAQ. CDR3 DNA (partial): TGTGCCAGCAGCTTAGACAGAAACACTGAA. It specifies CASSLDRNTE. The whole CDR3 protein is CASSLDRNTEAFF.

This clone was observed a handful of times. The read terminates 3 residues before the CDR3 end, so the remaining end is supplied by the germline J gene. The chain employs TRBV19 and TRBJ2-2; 10 positions match TRBD1. Germline V gene lookup returns CDR1 LNHDA and CDR2 SQIVND (reference sequence). The CDR3 extends over 15 amino acids. The CDR3 protein is CASTRDRGNNSPLFF. The covered CDR3 bases are TGTGCCAGTACCAGGGACAGGGGAAATAATTCACCG. The full variable domain, completed using reference TRBV19 and TRBJ2-2, is DGGITQSPKYLFRKEGQNVTLSCEQNLNHDAMYWYRQDPGQGLRLIYYSQIVNDFQKGDIAEGYSVSREKKESFPLTVTSAQKNPTAFYLCASTRDRGNNSPLFFGEGSRLTVL.